The rows below give T cell receptor beta chains drawn from one sample of a study of cytomegalovirus exposure and HLA in healthy donors. The assay was immunoSEQ multiplex PCR, and TCRdb's table has in-frame clones only and misses some. This table holds under 150,000 clones, 8.5% to 10% found once. The sample taken for sequencing was PBMCs. Receptors were obtained from a man aged 25 to 40 in good health and CMV-seronegative. The conserved cysteine and the conserved F or W are not part of the CDR3 here. D genes are given only for firm matches. Rows may omit the clone size; those that give it use once, few, many or a size class.

V: TRBV30; size: few; D: .; CDR3: AWSVLVPGYT
V: TRBV18; size: .; D: TRBD1; CDR3: ASSLFATGIQETQY
V: TRBV6-6; size: few; D: .; CDR3: ASSYGSQETQY
V: TRBV2; size: .; D: .; CDR3: ASNEGRAYEQY
V: TRBV7-9; size: few; D: TRBD2; CDR3: ASSPGPGLAGGETQY
V: TRBV11-3; size: few; D: TRBD2; CDR3: ASSSSSGRGTDTQY
V: TRBV10-3; size: .; D: .; CDR3: AISGRGSGTDTQY
V: TRBV28; size: .; D: .; CDR3: ASSLSGPNQPQH
V: TRBV5-1; size: .; D: .; CDR3: ASSLAQGGPYEQY
V: TRBV6-1; size: few; D: TRBD2; CDR3: ASSEGTSASSYNEQF
V: TRBV5-1; size: few; D: TRBD2; CDR3: ASSLGSGGNEQF
V: TRBV28; size: .; D: TRBD1; CDR3: ASSLQGADEQY
V: TRBV27; size: .; D: .; CDR3: ASFAWGGNTEAF
V: TRBV7-2; size: few; D: TRBD2; CDR3: ASSSLRRGGNQETQY
V: TRBV7-9; size: few; D: .; CDR3: ASSHLIGQGTTEQF
V: TRBV10-3; size: .; D: TRBD1; CDR3: AISPATGAEQY
V: TRBV6-1; size: few; D: .; CDR3: VSSEVGRRSISNQPQH
V: TRBV4-1; size: .; D: TRBD1; CDR3: ASSRGQGYNEQF
V: TRBV7-2; size: few; D: .; CDR3: ASTQLQGPNQPQH
V: TRBV19; size: few; D: .; CDR3: ASSRISGVNTEAF
V: TRBV7-9; size: .; D: .; CDR3: ASSSPTEPNTGELF
V: TRBV4-3; size: few; D: TRBD1; CDR3: ASKASEGQGADTQY
V: TRBV9; size: .; D: TRBD2; CDR3: ASSVLGREREDTQY
V: TRBV6-1; size: .; D: .; CDR3: ASSELRASTDTQY
V: TRBV7-9; size: .; D: .; CDR3: ASSPSSDTQY
V: TRBV19; size: .; D: TRBD2; CDR3: ASSRGGLAGDHNEQF
V: TRBV6-1; size: .; D: .; CDR3: ASTRTKAF
V: TRBV6-1; size: few; D: .; CDR3: ASSARRQARGETQY
V: TRBV25-1; size: .; D: TRBD2; CDR3: ASRDPRESTDTQY
V: TRBV7-2; size: few; D: .; CDR3: ASSPSSVGGYEQY
V: TRBV5-1; size: .; D: .; CDR3: ASSSRQSYEQY
V: TRBV11-2; size: .; D: TRBD1; CDR3: ASSWGRQGWREKLF
V: TRBV9; size: .; D: TRBD1; CDR3: ASSVDPDTGGFTEAF
V: TRBV11-2; size: few; D: TRBD2; CDR3: ASSLVRQRGPEETQY
V: TRBV19; size: few; D: TRBD1; CDR3: ATATGGQPQH
V: TRBV6-6; size: .; D: .; CDR3: ASRESTDTQY
V: TRBV6-5; size: few; D: TRBD2; CDR3: ASSYRLAGAKNIQY
V: TRBV19; size: few; D: .; CDR3: ATAGRGNYGYT
V: TRBV9; size: few; D: TRBD1; CDR3: ASSVAPDRGPSDTGELF
V: TRBV9; size: few; D: .; CDR3: ASSVGGGGTWDGYT
V: TRBV7-2; size: few; D: TRBD2; CDR3: ASSLEGASGKGETQY
V: TRBV28; size: few; D: .; CDR3: ASSTSATRLTRDEQY
V: TRBV6-6; size: many; D: .; CDR3: ASSYLQDSGYEQY
V: TRBV7-2; size: few; D: .; CDR3: ASSHGYRGSTDTQY
V: TRBV13; size: few; D: TRBD2; CDR3: ASSLASGSPSYNEQF
V: TRBV6-5; size: .; D: .; CDR3: ASSKGQKQY
V: TRBV7-2; size: .; D: .; CDR3: ASSLKTGSSYEQY